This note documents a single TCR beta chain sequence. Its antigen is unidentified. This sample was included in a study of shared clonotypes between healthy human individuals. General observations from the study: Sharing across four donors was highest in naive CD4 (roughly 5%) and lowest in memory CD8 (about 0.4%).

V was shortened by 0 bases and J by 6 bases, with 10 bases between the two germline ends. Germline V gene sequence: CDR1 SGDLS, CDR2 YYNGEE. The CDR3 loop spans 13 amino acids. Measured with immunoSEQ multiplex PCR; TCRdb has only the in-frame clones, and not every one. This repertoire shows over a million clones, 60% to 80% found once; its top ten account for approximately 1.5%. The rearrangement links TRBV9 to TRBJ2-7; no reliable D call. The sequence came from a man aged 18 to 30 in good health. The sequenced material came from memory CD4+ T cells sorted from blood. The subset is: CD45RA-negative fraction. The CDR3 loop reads CASSVASGREQYF. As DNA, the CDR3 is TGTGCCAGCAGCGTAGCTTCTGGTCGCGAGCAGTACTTC.